Following are 25 T cell receptor beta chains from one sample sequenced in a study of T cells after yellow fever vaccination. Each CDR3 protein gets one entry after TCRdb re-called the 5' RACE reads with MiXCR. Among approximately 550,000 distinct CDR3 sequences, about 14% were seen once, and the ten largest hold more than 13%. This material consisted of PBMCs, taken on the day of the yellow fever booster vaccination. These receptors all stem from a man aged 30-40 years who received the YFV17D yellow fever vaccine.

This clonotype was seen a few times. This chain joins TRBV12-3 or TRBV12-4 and TRBJ2-1; no clear D. The CDR3 consists of 16 residues. Trimming cost V 4 bases and J 6 bases, with 19 bases left between them. Here the CDR3 DNA reads TGTGCCAGCAGTTATCCCCCGCTAGTCCTGGTCAATGAGCAGTTCTTC. This encodes CASSYPPLVLVNEQFF.

This clonotype was seen a few times. The chain has TRBV3-1 and TRBJ1-1; the match to TRBD1 covers 7 bases. The V and J ends lost 6 bases and 4 bases, in that order; junction bases with no gene match: 8. CDR3 length: 14 amino acids. The germline V gene encodes CDR1 LGHDT and CDR2 YNNKEL (reference sequence). The chain's CDR3 is CASSSATGITEAFF. The DNA of the CDR3 is TGTGCCAGCAGTTCCGCGACAGGGATCACTGAAGCTTTCTTT.

The V and J genes are TRBV6-2 or TRBV6-3 and TRBJ1-1; maybe TRBD1 (5 bases). CDR1 MNHEY and CDR2 SVGEGT come from the germline V gene. The CDR3 extends over 15 amino acids. V was shortened by 10 bases and J by 2 bases, with 20 bases between the two germline ends. The CDR3 DNA sequence: TGTGCCACCCGAGGGGCCGGGGCGGTTAACACTGAAGCTTTCTTT. Translated: CATRGAGAVNTEAFF.

This clonotype has at least ten counts. The rearrangement uses TRBV5-1 and TRBJ2-1; 7 positions agree with TRBD2. CDR3 length equals 13 residues. Trimming took 1 base from V and 8 from J; bases not matched to a gene: 3. Germline CDR1 and CDR2: SGHRS and YFSETQ. The CDR3 region has the DNA TGCGCCAGCAGCTTGCTGGGGGGGGATGAGCAGTTCTTC. Its translation: CASSLLGGDEQFF.

This clonotype was recorded a few times. The chain uses TRBV6-5 and TRBJ1-1; no definite D call. Looked up from germline, CDR1 is MNHEY and CDR2 is SVGAGI. The CDR3 is 15 residues long. V lost 3 bases and J lost 0, with 11 bases in between. The CDR3 is CASSYDARLNTEAFF. The CDR3 DNA reads TGTGCCAGCAGTTATGATGCCAGGTTGAACACTGAAGCTTTCTTT.

This sequence joins TRBV7-2 and TRBJ1-4; D is perhaps TRBD1 (5 bases). The germline V gene has CDR1 SGHTA and CDR2 FQGNSA. CDR3 length equals 14 residues. The V end was cut by 3 bases, the J end by 8 bases, with 13 bases between. DNA for the CDR3: TGTGCCAGCAGCTTGCTCCGGGGGGAGGAAAAACTGTTTTTT. Encoded protein: CASSLLRGEEKLFF.

The J gene is TRBJ2-1, the V gene TRBV19; 10 bases line up with TRBD1. The trim removed 4 bases at V and 8 bases at J, leaving 8 bases unmatched. This CDR3 comprises 15 residues. Per the germline V gene, CDR1 is LNHDA and CDR2 is SQIVND (reference sequence). CDR3: CASSTTGGAWDEQFF. CDR3 DNA sequence: TGTGCCAGTAGTACGACAGGGGGCGCATGGGATGAGCAGTTCTTC.

The chain recombines TRBV6-2 or TRBV6-3 with TRBJ2-7; the match to TRBD2 covers 10 bases. The CDR3 loop spans 15 amino acids. Per the germline V gene, CDR1 is MNHEY and CDR2 is SVGEGT. Unmatched junction bases numbered 9, after V lost 7 bases and J lost 3 bases. CDR3 in DNA: TGTGCCAGCATCAGCAATAGCGGGAGGAACTACGAGCAGTACTTC. It translates to CASISNSGRNYEQYF.

The rearrangement joins TRBV12-3 or TRBV12-4 to TRBJ2-1; 7 bases agree with TRBD1. The CDR3 is made up of 14 amino acids. The V and J ends lost 1 base and 6 bases, in that order; junction bases with no gene match: 3. The CDR3 DNA sequence: TGTGCCAGCAGTTTAGTGACAGGGCCCAATGAGCAGTTCTTC. Amino acids: CASSLVTGPNEQFF.

There are a few counts of this clonotype. The chain is built from TRBV3-1 and TRBJ2-1; weak D call: TRBD2 (6 bases). Germline V gives CDR1 LGHDT, CDR2 YNNKEL (reference sequence). Trimming left V 2 bases short and J 7 bases short, with 15 bases between. CDR3 size: 15 residues. CDR3 nucleotide sequence: TGTGCCAGCAGCCAACTCGGGACTCAAAAAAATGAGCAGTTCTTC. Translating gives CASSQLGTQKNEQFF.

J is TRBJ2-1 and V is TRBV6-2 or TRBV6-3; 7 bases match TRBD2. The CDR3 consists of 14 residues. CDR1 and CDR2 from the germline V gene are MNHEY and SVGEGT. The V gene end was trimmed by 11 bases and the J gene end by 3 bases; junction bases not matched to a gene: 10. The CDR3: CAGSRRELYNEQFF. The CDR3 nucleotides read TGTGCCGGGAGCCGGCGGGAGCTCTACAATGAGCAGTTCTTC.

V and J are TRBV18 and TRBJ1-1; 11 bases agree with TRBD1. This CDR3 region has 16 residues. The V gene end was trimmed by 3 bases and the J gene end by 8 bases; junction bases not matched to a gene: 11. In germline, CDR1 is KGHSH, CDR2 LQKENI. CDR3 sequence reads: CASSPDRGPGGTEAFF. The CDR3 region has the DNA TGTGCCAGCTCACCGGACAGGGGGCCTGGGGGGACCGAAGCTTTCTTT.

The rearrangement uses TRBV7-3 and TRBJ2-1, with TRBD2 identical over 9 bases. The junction had 5 bases not matched to a gene; V was cut back by 7 bases and J by 4 bases. CDR3 length equals 14 residues. Germline V gene lookup returns CDR1 SGHTA and CDR2 FQGTGA. The chain's CDR3 is CASKLTSGYNEQFF. Written as DNA, the CDR3 is TGTGCCAGCAAATTGACTAGCGGTTACAATGAGCAGTTCTTC. The full variable domain, with the rest looked up from reference TRBV7-3 and TRBJ2-1, is GAGVSQTPSNKVTEKGKYVELRCDPISGHTALYWYRQSLGQGPEFLIYFQGTGAADDSGLPNDRFFAVRPEGSVSTLKIQRTERGDSAVYLCASKLTSGYNEQFFGPGTRLTVL.

The chain carries TRBV6-5 and TRBJ2-7, with 9 nucleotides matching TRBD1. Unmatched junction bases numbered 4, after V lost 4 bases and J lost 3 bases. The CDR3 is made up of 14 amino acids. The V gene's germline CDR1 is MNHEY and CDR2 SVGAGI. For the CDR3, the DNA is TGTGCCAGCAGTTCTCCGGGACAGGGCTACGAGCAGTACTTC. Amino acid sequence: CASSSPGQGYEQYF.

This clonotype was seen a handful of times. The rearrangement links TRBV12-3 or TRBV12-4 to TRBJ2-7, with D possibly matching TRBD1 (5 bases). The germline V and J ends were trimmed by 2 bases and 6 bases, with 11 bases remaining between them. The CDR3 has 13 residues. The CDR3 DNA sequence: TGTGCCAGCAGTTTACAGGCAGGGTCCGAGCAGTACTTC. Translating gives CASSLQAGSEQYF.

This clonotype occurred a few times. The chain carries TRBV15 and TRBJ1-4, with a tentative D call TRBD1 (5 bases). This CDR3 is built from 16 residues. Germline assignment: CDR1 LNHNV and CDR2 YYDKDF (reference sequence). The ends were cut back, 0 bases at V and 5 bases at J, with 13 bases in the middle. As DNA, the CDR3 is TGTGCCACCAGCAGAGACGCGCGGACAAGCAATGAAAAACTGTTTTTT. As protein: CATSRDARTSNEKLFF.

This clonotype was counted ten times or more. This sequence joins TRBV11-2 and TRBJ2-3; 9 nucleotides match TRBD2. J was trimmed by 1 base and V by 1 base; bases with no gene match: 3. Germline CDR1 and CDR2: SGHAT and FQNNGV. This CDR3 comprises 16 residues. The CDR3 here is CASSLGLAGRTDTQYF. CDR3 coding DNA: TGTGCCAGCAGCTTAGGGCTAGCGGGACGCACAGATACGCAGTATTTT.

This clonotype was seen just once. The chain is built from TRBV7-9 and TRBJ2-1, with 8 bases fitting TRBD2. Trimming at V came to 8 bases and at J to 4 bases, leaving 7 bases not matched to a gene. CDR1 is SEHNR and CDR2 is FQNEAQ in the germline V gene (reference sequence). The CDR3 sequence is 14 residues long. CDR3 sequence: CASGASGRYNEQFF. In nucleotides, the CDR3 is TGTGCCAGCGGAGCTAGCGGGCGTTACAATGAGCAGTTCTTC.

This clonotype was seen only a few times. The J gene is TRBJ2-5, the V gene TRBV12-3 or TRBV12-4; D gene ambiguous. The ends were cut back, 4 bases at V and 3 bases at J, with 12 bases in the middle. The length of the CDR3 is 14 residues. The CDR3 region is CASSYLSGKETQYF. CDR3 bases: TGTGCCAGCAGTTATTTGTCCGGAAAAGAGACCCAGTACTTC.

The table lists this clonotype with a few counts. V usage is TRBV15 and J usage is TRBJ2-7, with a tentative D call TRBD2 (6 bases). There are 13 residues in the CDR3. The V gene lost 4 bases and the J gene lost 5 bases, with 12 bases spanning the gap. CDR1 is LNHNV, CDR2 YYDKDF, per germline (reference sequence). The DNA for the CDR3 is TGTGCCACCAGCACACACCCGGGGGACGAGCAGTACTTC. Amino acids: CATSTHPGDEQYF.

At least ten counts were recorded for this clonotype. The CDR3 region is CASRGGIYEQYF. CDR3 sequence (DNA): TGTGCCAGCAGGGGGGGGATCTACGAGCAGTACTTC. The J gene is TRBJ2-7, the V gene TRBV28; 7 nucleotides align to TRBD2. The ends lost 6 bases at V and 3 bases at J; junction bases unmatched: 2. The CDR3 runs to 12 residues. CDR1 is MDHEN and CDR2 is SYDVKM in the germline V gene.

A few counts support this clonotype. The chain links TRBV14 to TRBJ1-4, with D tentatively TRBD1 (5 bases). The CDR3 loop spans 14 amino acids. Germline V gene lookup returns CDR1 SGHDN and CDR2 FVKESK. The V end was cut by 4 bases, the J end by 11 bases, with 17 bases between. The CDR3 is CASSPQAAVAKLFF. CDR3 DNA sequence: TGTGCCAGCAGCCCACAGGCGGCGGTGGCGAAACTGTTTTTT.

This sequence joins TRBV21-1 and TRBJ2-7; the DNA was not compared with TRBD2, the D call given in the table. TRBV21-1 is tagged as a pseudogene. This CDR3 spans 17 amino acids. CDR3 bases: TGTGCCAGCACCAAAATCGTCAGCGGGTGGAATAGGTACGAGCAGTACTTC. Its translation is CASTKIVSGWNRYEQYF.

The rearrangement links TRBV5-1 to TRBJ2-3; 7 bases line up with TRBD2. The V and J ends lost 5 bases and 2 bases, in that order; junction bases with no gene match: 8. This CDR3 has 15 residues. The germline V gene encodes CDR1 SGHRS and CDR2 YFSETQ. The CDR3 protein is CASRSGGSITDTQYF. The CDR3 DNA follows: TGCGCCAGCAGGTCAGGCGGGAGTATCACAGATACGCAGTATTTT. Drawing the rest from reference TRBV5-1 and TRBJ2-3, the complete variable domain is KAGVTQTPRYLIKTRGQQVTLSCSPISGHRSVSWYQQTPGQGLQFLFEYFSETQRNKGNFPGRFSGRQFSNSRSEMNVSTLELGDSALYLCASRSGGSITDTQYFGPGTRLTVL.

A few counts support this clonotype. The chain has TRBV12-5 and TRBJ2-1; 14 bases align to TRBD2. The CDR3 spans 17 residues. Germline V gene data show CDR1 as LGHNT and CDR2 as FRNRAP. Trimming removed 1 base from V and 4 bases from J; junction bases left unmatched: 3. This CDR3 is CASGLGLAGGPYNEQFF. Written as DNA, the CDR3 is TGTGCTAGTGGTTTGGGACTAGCGGGAGGGCCGTACAATGAGCAGTTCTTC.